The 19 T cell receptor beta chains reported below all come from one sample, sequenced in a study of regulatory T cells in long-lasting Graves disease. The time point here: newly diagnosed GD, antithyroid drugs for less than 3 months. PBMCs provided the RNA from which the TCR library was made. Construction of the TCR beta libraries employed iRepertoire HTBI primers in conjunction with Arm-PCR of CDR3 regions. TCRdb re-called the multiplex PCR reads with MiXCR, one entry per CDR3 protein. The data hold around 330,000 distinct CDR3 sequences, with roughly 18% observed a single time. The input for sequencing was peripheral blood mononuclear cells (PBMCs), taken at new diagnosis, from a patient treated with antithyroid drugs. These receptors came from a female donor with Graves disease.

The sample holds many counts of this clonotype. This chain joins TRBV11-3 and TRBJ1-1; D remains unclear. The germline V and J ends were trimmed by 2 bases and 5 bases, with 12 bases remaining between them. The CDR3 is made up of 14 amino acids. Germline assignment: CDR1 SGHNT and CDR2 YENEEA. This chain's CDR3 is CASSLIRWRTEAFF. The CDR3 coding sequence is TGTGCCAGCAGCTTAATCAGGTGGCGTACTGAAGCTTTCTTT.

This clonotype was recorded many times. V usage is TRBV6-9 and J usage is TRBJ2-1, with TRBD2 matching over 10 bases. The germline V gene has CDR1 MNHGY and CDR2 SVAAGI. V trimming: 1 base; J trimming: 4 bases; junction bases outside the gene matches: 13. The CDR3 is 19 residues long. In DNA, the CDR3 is TGTGCCAGCAGTTATTGGCCACCCCGGACTAGCGGAAAATACAATGAGCAGTTCTTC. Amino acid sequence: CASSYWPPRTSGKYNEQFF.

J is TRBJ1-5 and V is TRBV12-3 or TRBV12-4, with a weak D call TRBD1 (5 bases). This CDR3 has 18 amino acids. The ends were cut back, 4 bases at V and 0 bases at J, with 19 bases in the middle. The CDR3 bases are TGTGCCAGCAGTTATCGGGGGGGAGGGGCCTATAGCAATCAGCCCCAGCATTTT. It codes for CASSYRGGGAYSNQPQHF.

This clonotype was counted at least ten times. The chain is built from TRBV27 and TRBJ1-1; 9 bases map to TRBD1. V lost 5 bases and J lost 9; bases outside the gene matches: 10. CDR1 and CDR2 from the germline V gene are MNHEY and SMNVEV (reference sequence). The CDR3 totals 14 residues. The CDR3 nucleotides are TGTGCCAGCAGTCCGAACCAAACAGGGGGCAAAGCTTTCTTT. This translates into CASSPNQTGGKAFF.

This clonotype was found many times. The CDR3 here is CASSLKGLSNSPLHF. CDR3 sequence (DNA): TGTGCCAGCAGTTTAAAGGGACTTTCCAATTCACCCCTCCACTTT. This sequence joins TRBV27 and TRBJ1-6; maybe TRBD1 (5 bases). Trimming took 2 bases from V and 7 from J, leaving 12 bases between them. The CDR3 has 15 residues. The V gene's germline CDR1 is MNHEY and CDR2 SMNVEV (reference sequence).

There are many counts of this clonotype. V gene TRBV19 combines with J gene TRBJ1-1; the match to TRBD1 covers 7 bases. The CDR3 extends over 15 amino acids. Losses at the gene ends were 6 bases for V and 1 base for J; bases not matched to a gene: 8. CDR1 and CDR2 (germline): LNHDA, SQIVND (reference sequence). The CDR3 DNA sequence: TGTGCCAGTAGGACTACAGGGGCTCGGAACACTGAAGCTTTCTTT. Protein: CASRTTGARNTEAFF.

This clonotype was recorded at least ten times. As DNA, the CDR3 is TGTGCCAGCAGTGAAGAGCAGGGGTCCATGAACACTGAAGCTTTCTTT. Its protein product is CASSEEQGSMNTEAFF. This chain joins TRBV6-1 and TRBJ1-1; D is possibly TRBD1 (6 bases). Germline CDR1 and CDR2: MNHNS and SASEGT. This CDR3 has 16 amino acids. Trimming took 1 base from V and 0 from J, leaving 12 bases between them.

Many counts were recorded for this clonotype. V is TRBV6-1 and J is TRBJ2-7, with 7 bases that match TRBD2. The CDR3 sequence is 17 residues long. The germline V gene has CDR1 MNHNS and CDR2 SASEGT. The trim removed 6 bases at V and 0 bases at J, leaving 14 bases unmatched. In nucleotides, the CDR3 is TGTGCCAGCAGATCTTGGGGGGAGGGTTCCCACTCCTACGAGCAGTACTTC. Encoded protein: CASRSWGEGSHSYEQYF.

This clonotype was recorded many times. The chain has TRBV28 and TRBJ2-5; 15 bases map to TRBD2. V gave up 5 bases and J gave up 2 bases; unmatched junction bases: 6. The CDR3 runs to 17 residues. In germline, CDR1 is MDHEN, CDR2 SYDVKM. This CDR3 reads CASSPLGLAGGQETQYF. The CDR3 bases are TGTGCCAGCAGTCCGTTGGGACTAGCGGGAGGACAAGAGACCCAGTACTTC.

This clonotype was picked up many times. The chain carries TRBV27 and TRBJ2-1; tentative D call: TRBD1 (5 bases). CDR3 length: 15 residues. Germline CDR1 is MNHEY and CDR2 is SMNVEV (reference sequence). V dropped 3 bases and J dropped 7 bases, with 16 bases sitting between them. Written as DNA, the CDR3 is TGTGCCAGCAGTTTCGGGCAGGGTTCTGGGAATGAGCAGTTCTTC. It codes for CASSFGQGSGNEQFF.

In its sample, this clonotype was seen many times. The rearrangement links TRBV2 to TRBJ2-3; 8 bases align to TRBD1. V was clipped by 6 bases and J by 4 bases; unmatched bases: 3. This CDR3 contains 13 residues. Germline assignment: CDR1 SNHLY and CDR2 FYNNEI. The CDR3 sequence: CASRDRDADTQYF. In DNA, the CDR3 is TGTGCCAGCAGGGACAGGGACGCAGATACGCAGTATTTT.

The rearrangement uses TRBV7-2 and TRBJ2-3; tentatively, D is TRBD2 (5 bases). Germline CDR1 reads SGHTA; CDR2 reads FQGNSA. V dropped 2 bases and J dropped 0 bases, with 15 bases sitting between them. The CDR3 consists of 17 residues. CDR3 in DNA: TGTGCCAGCAGCTTAAGGATTGGCGGACTGAGCACAGATACGCAGTATTTT. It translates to CASSLRIGGLSTDTQYF.

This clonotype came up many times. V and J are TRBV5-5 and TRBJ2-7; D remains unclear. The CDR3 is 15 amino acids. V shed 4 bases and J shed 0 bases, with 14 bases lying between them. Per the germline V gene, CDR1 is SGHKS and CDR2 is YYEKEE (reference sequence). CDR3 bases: TGTGCCAGCAGCCCGGTGGTGGCTAACTCCTACGAGCAGTACTTC. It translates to CASSPVVANSYEQYF.

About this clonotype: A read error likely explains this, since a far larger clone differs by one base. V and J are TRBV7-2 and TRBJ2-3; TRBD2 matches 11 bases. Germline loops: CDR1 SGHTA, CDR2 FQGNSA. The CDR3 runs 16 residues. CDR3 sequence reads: CASSPIAGGLTGTQYF. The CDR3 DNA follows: TGTGCCAGCAGCCCTATAGCGGGAGGGCTTACAGGTACGCAGTATTTT. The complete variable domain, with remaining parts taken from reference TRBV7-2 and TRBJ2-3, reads GAGVSQSPSNKVTEKGKDVELRCDPISGHTALYWYRQSLGQGLEFLIYFQGNSAPDKSGLPSDRFSAERTGGSVSTLTIQRTQQEDSAVYLCASSPIAGGLTGTQYFGPGTRLTVL.

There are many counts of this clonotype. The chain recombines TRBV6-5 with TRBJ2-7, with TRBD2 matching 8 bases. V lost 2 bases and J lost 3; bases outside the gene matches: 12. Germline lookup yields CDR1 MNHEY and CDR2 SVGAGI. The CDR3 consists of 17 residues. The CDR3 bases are TGTGCCAGCAGTTACCAAGGGTCGATAGCGGGGCTCTACGAGCAGTACTTC. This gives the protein CASSYQGSIAGLYEQYF.

CDR3 region: CASSPFQGGGSEKLFF. The CDR3 DNA follows: TGCGCCAGCAGCCCCTTTCAAGGAGGTGGGAGTGAAAAACTGTTTTTT. J is TRBJ1-4 and V is TRBV5-1; D remains unclear. V was trimmed by 4 bases and J by 7 bases, leaving 20 bases between them. CDR1 is SGHRS, CDR2 YFSETQ, per germline. The CDR3 totals 16 residues.

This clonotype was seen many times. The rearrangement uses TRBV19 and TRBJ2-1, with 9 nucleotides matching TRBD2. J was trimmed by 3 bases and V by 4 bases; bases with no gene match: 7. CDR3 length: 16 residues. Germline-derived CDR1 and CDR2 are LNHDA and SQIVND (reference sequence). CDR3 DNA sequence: TGTGCCAGTAGTAAAAGCCCTAGCGGGAACTACAATGAGCAGTTCTTC. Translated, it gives CASSKSPSGNYNEQFF.

CDR3 nucleotides: TGTGCCAGCAGTTACTCGAAACTAGCGGGAGGGAGCTCCTACGAGCAGTACTTC. It is translated as CASSYSKLAGGSSYEQYF. The chain combines TRBV6-2 or TRBV6-3 with TRBJ2-7; 13 nucleotides line up with TRBD2. This CDR3 is built from 18 residues. Germline loops: CDR1 MNHEY, CDR2 SVGEGT. V dropped 0 bases and J dropped 0; count of bases not matched to a gene: 5.

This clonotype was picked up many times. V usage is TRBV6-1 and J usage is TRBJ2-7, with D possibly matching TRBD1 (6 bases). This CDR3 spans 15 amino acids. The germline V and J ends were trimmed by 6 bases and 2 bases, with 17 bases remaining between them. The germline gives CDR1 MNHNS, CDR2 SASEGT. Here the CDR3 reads CASSLQTGDAYEQYF. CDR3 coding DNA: TGTGCCAGCAGCTTACAGACAGGCGACGCCTACGAGCAGTACTTC.